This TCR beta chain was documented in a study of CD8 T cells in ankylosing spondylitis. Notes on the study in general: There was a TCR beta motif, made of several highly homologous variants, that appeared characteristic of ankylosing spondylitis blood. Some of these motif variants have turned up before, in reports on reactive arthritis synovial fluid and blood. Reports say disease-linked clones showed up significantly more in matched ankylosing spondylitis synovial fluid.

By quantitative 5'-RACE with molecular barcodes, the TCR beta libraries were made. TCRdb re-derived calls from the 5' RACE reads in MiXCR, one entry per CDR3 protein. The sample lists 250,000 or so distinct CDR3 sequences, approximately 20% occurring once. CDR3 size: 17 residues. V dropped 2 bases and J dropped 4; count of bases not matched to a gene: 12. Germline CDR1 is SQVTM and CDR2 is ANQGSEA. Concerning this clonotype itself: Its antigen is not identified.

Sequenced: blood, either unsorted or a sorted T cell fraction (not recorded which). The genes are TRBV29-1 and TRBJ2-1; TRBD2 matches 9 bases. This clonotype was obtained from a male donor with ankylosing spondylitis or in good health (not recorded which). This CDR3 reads CSVERAGGPEVYNEQFF. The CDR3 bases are TGCAGCGTTGAAAGGGCGGGAGGGCCGGAAGTTTACAATGAGCAGTTCTTC.